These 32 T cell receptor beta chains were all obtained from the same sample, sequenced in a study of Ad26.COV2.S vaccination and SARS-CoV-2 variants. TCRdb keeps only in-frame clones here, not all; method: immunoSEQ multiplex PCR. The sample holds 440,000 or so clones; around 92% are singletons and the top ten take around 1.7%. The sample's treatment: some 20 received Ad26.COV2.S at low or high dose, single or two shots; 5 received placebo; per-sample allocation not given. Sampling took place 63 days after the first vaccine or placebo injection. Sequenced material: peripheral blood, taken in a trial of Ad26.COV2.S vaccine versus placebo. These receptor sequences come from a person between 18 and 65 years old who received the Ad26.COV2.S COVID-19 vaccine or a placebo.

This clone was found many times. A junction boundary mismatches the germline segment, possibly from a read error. In nucleotides, the CDR3 is TGTGCCAGCAGCGAAGGAGGACAGGGCTGGGAAAAACTGTTTTTT. Protein: CASSEGGQGWEKLFF. The V call is TRBV2, the J call TRBJ1-4; 8 positions match TRBD1. The CDR3 totals 15 residues. Germline CDR1 and CDR2: SNHLY and FYNNEI.

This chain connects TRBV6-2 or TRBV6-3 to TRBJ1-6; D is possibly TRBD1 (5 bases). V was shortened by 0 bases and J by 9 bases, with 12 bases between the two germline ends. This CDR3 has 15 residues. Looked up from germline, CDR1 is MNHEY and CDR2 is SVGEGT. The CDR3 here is CASSYSSGTPSPLHF. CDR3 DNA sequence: TGTGCCAGCAGTTACTCGTCAGGGACCCCTTCACCCCTCCACTTT.

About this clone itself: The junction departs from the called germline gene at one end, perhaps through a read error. The CDR3 DNA is TGTGCCAGCTCCCTTACAGGGGGAACTTATGAAAAACTGTTTTTT. Its translation is CASSLTGGTYEKLFF. V and J are TRBV18 and TRBJ1-4, with TRBD1 identical over 8 bases. The CDR3 is made up of 15 amino acids. Per the germline V gene, CDR1 is KGHSH and CDR2 is LQKENI.

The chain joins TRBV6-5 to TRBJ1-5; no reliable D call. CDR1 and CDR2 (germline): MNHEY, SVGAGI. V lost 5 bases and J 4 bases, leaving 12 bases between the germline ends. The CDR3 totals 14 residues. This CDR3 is CASSISGENQPQHF. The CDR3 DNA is TGTGCCAGCAGTATTTCAGGAGAGAATCAGCCCCAGCATTTT.

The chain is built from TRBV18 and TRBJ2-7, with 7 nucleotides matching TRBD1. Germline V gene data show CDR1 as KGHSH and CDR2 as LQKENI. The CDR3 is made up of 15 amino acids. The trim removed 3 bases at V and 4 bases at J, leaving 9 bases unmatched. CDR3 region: CASSPLPQGVYEQYF. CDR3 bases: TGTGCCAGCTCACCCCTCCCCCAGGGGGTATACGAGCAGTACTTC.

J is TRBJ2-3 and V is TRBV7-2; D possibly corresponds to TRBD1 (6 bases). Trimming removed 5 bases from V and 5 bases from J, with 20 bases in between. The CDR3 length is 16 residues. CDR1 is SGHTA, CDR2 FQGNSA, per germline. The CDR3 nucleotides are TGTGCCAGCAGCACCGGTTGGGGACAAATCAAAGATACGCAGTATTTT. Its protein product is CASSTGWGQIKDTQYF.

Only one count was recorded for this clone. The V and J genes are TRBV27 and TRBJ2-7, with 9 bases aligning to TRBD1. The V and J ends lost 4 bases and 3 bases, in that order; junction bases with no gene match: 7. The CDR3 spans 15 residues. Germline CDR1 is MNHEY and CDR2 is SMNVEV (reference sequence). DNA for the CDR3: TGTGCCAGCAGTTCCGGGACAGGGCTAAACTACGAGCAGTACTTC. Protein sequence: CASSSGTGLNYEQYF.

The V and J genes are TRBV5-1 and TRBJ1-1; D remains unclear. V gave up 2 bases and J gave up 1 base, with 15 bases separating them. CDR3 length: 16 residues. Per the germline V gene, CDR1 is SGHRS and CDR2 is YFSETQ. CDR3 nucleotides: TGCGCCAGCAGCTTTCTTGTCCTGGGCTCGAACACTGAAGCTTTCTTT. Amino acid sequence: CASSFLVLGSNTEAFF.

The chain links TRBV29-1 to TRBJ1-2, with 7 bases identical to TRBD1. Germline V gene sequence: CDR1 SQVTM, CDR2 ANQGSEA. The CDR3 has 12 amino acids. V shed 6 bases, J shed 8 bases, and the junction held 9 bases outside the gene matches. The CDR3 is CSVGDSGWGYTF. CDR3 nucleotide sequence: TGCAGCGTGGGGGACAGTGGTTGGGGCTACACCTTC.

The CDR3 DNA follows: TGCGCCAGCAGCCAAGAAAGGACCGGGCAGCAGTACTTC. This sequence encodes CASSQERTGQQYF. V gene TRBV4-1 combines with J gene TRBJ2-7; D not resolved. There are 13 residues in the CDR3. The ends were cut back, 0 bases at V and 8 bases at J, with 11 bases in the middle. Per the germline V gene, CDR1 is MGHRA and CDR2 is YSYEKL.

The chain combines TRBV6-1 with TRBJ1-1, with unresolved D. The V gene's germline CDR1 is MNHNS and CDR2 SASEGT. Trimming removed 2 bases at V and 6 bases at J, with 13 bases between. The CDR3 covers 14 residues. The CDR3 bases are TGTGCCAGCAGTGAAACCGGGGAGTACGCTGAAGCTTTCTTT. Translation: CASSETGEYAEAFF.

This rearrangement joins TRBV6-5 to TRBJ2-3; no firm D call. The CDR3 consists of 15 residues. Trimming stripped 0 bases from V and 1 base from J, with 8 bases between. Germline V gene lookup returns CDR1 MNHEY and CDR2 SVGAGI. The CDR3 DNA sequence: TGTGCCAGCAGTTACTCGCCAGTCCGCACAGATACGCAGTATTTT. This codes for CASSYSPVRTDTQYF.

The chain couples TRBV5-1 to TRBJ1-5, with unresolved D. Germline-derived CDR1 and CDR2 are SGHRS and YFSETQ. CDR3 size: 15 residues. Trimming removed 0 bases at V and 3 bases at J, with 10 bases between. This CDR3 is CASSLEARINQPQHF. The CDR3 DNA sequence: TGCGCCAGCAGCTTGGAGGCCAGGATCAATCAGCCCCAGCATTTT. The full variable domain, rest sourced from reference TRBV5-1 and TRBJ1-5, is KAGVTQTPRYLIKTRGQQVTLSCSPISGHRSVSWYQQTPGQGLQFLFEYFSETQRNKGNFPGRFSGRQFSNSRSEMNVSTLELGDSALYLCASSLEARINQPQHFGDGTRLSIL.

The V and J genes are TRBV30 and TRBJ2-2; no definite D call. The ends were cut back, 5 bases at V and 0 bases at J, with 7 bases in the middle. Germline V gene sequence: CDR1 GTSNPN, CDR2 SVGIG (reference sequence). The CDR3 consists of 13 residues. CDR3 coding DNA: TGTGCCTGGGGCAGCGCGAACACCGGGGAGCTGTTTTTT. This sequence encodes CAWGSANTGELFF.

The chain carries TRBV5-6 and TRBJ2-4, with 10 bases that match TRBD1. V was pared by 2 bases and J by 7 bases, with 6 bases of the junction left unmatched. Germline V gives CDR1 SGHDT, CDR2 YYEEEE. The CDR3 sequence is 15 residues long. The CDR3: CASSFDWDRGNIQYF. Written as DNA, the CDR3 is TGTGCCAGCAGCTTTGATTGGGACAGGGGTAACATTCAGTACTTC.

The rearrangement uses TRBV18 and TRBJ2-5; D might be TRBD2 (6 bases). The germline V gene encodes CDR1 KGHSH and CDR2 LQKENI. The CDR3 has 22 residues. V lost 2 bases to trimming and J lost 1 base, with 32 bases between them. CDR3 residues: CASSPFILLGGETERTQETQYF. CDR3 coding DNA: TGTGCCAGCTCACCATTTATTCTTCTCGGGGGAGAAACAGAGAGAACCCAAGAGACCCAGTACTTC.

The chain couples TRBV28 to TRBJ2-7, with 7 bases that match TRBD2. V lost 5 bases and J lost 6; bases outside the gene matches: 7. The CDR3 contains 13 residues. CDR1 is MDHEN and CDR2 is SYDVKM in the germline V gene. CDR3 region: CASSGGVKGEQYF. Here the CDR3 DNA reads TGTGCCAGCAGTGGGGGGGTCAAGGGCGAGCAGTACTTC.

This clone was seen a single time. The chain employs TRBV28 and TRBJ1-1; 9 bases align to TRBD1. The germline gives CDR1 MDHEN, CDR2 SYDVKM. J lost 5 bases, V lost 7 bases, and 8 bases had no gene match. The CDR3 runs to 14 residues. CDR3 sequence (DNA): TGTGCCAGCACCCCGGGACAGGGATGGACTGAAGCTTTCTTT. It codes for CASTPGQGWTEAFF.

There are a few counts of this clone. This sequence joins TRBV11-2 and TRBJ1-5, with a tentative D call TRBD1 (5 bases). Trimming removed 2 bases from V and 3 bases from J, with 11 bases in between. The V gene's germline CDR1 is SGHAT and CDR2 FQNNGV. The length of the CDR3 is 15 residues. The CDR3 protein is CASSLTGGSNQPQHF. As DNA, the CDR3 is TGTGCCAGCAGCTTAACAGGAGGCTCCAATCAGCCCCAGCATTTT.

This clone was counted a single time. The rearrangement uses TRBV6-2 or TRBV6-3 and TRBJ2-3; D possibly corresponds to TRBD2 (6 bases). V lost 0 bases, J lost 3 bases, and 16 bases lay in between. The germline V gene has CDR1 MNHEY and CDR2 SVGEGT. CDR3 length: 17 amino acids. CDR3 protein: CASSYSILAPGTDTQYF. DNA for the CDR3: TGTGCCAGCAGTTACTCTATTCTAGCGCCGGGGACAGATACGCAGTATTTT.

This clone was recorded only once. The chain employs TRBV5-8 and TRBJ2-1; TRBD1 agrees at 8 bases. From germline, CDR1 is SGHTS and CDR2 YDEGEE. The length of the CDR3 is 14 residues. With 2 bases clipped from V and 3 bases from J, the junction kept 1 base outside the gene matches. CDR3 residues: CASSLGQGYNEQFF. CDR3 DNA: TGTGCCAGCAGCTTAGGACAGGGCTACAATGAGCAGTTCTTC.

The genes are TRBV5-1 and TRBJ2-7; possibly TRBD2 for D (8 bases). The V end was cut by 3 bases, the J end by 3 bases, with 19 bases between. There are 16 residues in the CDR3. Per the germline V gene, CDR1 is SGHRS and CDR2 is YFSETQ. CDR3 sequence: CASSSRQGLVLYEQYF. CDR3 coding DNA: TGCGCCAGCAGCTCCCGACAGGGACTAGTTCTCTACGAGCAGTACTTC.

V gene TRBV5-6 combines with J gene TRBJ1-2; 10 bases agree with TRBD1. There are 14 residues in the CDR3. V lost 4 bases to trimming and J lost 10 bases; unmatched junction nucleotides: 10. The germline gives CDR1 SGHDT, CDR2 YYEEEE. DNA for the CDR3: TGTGCCAGCAGCGTGGACAGGGGGGCCCCAAACTACACCTTC. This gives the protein CASSVDRGAPNYTF.

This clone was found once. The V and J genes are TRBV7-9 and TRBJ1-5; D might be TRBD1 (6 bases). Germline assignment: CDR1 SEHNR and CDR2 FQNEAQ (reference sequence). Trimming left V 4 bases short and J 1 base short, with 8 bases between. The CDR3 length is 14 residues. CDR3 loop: CASSSTGSNQPQHF. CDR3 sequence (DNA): TGTGCCAGCAGCTCCACAGGGAGCAATCAGCCCCAGCATTTT. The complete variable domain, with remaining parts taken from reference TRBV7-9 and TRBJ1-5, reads DTGVSQNPRHKITKRGQNVTFRCDPISEHNRLYWYRQTLGQGPEFLTYFQNEAQLEKSRLLSDRFSAERPKGSFSTLEIQRTEQGDSAMYLCASSSTGSNQPQHFGDGTRLSIL.

The DNA of the CDR3 is TGTGCCAGCAGCTTGGCCGGGACAGGCTCCTACGAGCAGTACTTC. It translates to CASSLAGTGSYEQYF. The chain joins TRBV7-2 to TRBJ2-7; 8 nucleotides match TRBD1. This CDR3 is 15 amino acids long. CDR1 and CDR2 (germline): SGHTA, FQGNSA. V lost 3 bases and J lost 0; bases outside the gene matches: 4.

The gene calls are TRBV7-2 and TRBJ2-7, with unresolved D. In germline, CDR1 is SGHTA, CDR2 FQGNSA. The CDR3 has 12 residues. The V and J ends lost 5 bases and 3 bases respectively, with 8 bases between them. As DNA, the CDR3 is TGTGCCAGCAGCACGGACCACTACGAGCAGTACTTC. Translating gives CASSTDHYEQYF.

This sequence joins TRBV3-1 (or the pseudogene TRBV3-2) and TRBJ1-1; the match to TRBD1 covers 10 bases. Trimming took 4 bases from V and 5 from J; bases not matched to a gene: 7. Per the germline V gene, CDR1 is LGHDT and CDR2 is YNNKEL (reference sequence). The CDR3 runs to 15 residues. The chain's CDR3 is CASSRQGQGGTEAFF. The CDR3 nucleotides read TGTGCCAGCAGCCGCCAAGGACAGGGGGGGACTGAAGCTTTCTTT.

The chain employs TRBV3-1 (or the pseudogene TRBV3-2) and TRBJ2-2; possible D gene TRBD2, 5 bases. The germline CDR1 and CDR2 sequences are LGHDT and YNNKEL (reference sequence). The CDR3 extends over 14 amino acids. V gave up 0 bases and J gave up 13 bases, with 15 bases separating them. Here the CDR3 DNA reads TGTGCCAGCAGCCAAGATCATGCGGGTTTATCGCTGTTTTTT. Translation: CASSQDHAGLSLFF.

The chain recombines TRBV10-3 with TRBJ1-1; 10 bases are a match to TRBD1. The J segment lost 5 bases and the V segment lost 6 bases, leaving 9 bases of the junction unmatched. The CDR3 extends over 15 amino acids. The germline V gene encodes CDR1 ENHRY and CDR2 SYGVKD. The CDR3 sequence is CAISKGDRGTTEAFF. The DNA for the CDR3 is TGTGCCATCAGCAAGGGGGACAGGGGAACGACTGAAGCTTTCTTT.

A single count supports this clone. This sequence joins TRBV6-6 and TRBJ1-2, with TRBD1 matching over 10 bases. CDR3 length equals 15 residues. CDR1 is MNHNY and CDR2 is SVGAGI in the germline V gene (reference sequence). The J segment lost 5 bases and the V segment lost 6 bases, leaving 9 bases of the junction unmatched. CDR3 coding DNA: TGTGCCAGCAGCTACGCTGGGACAGGGGAATATGGCTACACCTTC. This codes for CASSYAGTGEYGYTF.

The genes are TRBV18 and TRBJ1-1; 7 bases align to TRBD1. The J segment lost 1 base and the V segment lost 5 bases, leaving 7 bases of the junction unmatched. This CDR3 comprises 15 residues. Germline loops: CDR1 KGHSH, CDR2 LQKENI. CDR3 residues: CASSEIRDRNTEAFF. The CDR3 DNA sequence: TGTGCCAGCTCAGAAATCCGGGACAGGAACACTGAAGCTTTCTTT.

CDR3 amino acids: CAWSVGGNGYTF. As DNA, the CDR3 is TGTGCCTGGAGTGTAGGGGGGAATGGCTACACCTTC. V usage is TRBV30 and J usage is TRBJ1-2, with a possible D match to TRBD1 (6 bases). Germline CDR1 GTSNPN, CDR2 SVGIG (reference sequence). Trimming removed 0 bases from V and 6 bases from J, with 8 bases in between. CDR3 length: 12 residues.